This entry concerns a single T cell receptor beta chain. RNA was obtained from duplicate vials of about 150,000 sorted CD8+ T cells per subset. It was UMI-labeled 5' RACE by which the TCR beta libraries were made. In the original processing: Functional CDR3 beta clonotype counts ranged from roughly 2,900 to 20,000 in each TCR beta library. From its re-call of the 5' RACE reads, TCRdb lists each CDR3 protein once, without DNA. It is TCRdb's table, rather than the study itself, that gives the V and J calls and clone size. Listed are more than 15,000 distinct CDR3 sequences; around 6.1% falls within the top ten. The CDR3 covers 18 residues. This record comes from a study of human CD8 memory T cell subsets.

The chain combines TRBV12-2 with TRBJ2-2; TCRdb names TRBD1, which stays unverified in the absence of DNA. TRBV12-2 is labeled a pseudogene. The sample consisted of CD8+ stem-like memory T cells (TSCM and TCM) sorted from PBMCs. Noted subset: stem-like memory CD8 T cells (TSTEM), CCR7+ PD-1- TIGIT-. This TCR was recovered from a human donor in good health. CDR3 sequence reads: CASRPQGGTHKNTGELFF.